This T cell receptor beta chain was recovered during a study of identical twins. The study's findings and limits: An excess of low generation probability was shown by twin-shared out-of-frame alpha sequences. Twins shared beta out-of-frame sequences in excess, but this excess was weaker. Models predicted too little out-of-frame TCR alpha sharing in monozygotic twins.

TCRdb ran MiXCR on the 5' RACE reads and lists one entry per CDR3 protein. The table includes approximately 630,000 distinct CDR3 sequences, about 7.6% detected once. From germline, CDR1 is SGHTA and CDR2 FQGNSA. V shed 3 bases and J shed 0 bases, with 10 bases lying between them. The length of the CDR3 is 15 residues. On this clonotype itself: As yet, its antigen is unknown.

A further study also used this sample, focusing on yellow fever vaccine responses in identical twins.

The chain carries TRBV7-2 and TRBJ2-3; D perhaps matches TRBD2 (5 bases). Sequenced input: PBMCs. This sequence was found in a woman aged 18-29 years in good health. In DNA, the CDR3 is TGTGCCAGCAGCTTCAGAGCGGCTAGCACAGATACGCAGTATTTT. This gives the protein CASSFRAASTDTQYF.